This T cell receptor beta chain was documented in a study of blood T cell repertoires in COVID-19 (dated by TCRdb to between 2020 and 2021). At the level of the whole study: Collaborator samples came from the United States, Italy and Spain and covered acute and convalescent phases of COVID-19. The prospective study material was composed of cDNA or gDNA derived from T cells, B-cell-depleted T cells, or PBMCs. Subjects who had been exposed to COVID-19, were actively infected with it, or had recovered from it provided the deeply sampled blood TCRbeta repertoires that made up the dataset. The repertoires were made available in a free public database intended to serve as a resource for research on the immune response to SARS-CoV-2. The samples were drawn from two sources: the first 160 participants of the ongoing ImmuneRACE study, and fewer than 1,500 subjects contributed by 6 global collaborators. Nearly every sample came with metadata listing a de-identified subject ID, COVID-19 status, age in years and sex. HLA class I and class II types, where available, came from metadata supplied by the sample provider rather than from assay-based typing. Overall study outcomes, separate from this receptor: Clinical and demographic metadata were provided uncurated, with the amount varying by source and participant.

In the prospective study, participants were about 18 to 100 years old, resided in about two dozen geographic areas of the United States, and were enrolled through a virtual design. In the prospective study, cohorts were assigned on the basis of participant-reported clinical history obtained from a screening survey and a study questionnaire. Recovered participants in ImmuneRACE Cohort 3 were defined as having two consecutive negative NP/OP PCR tests, clearance from a healthcare professional, or resolution of symptoms. Each participant in the prospective study had whole blood, serum and a nasopharyngeal or oropharyngeal swab collected by mobile phlebotomists. Prospective study participants could optionally give additional blood draws and questionnaires over an approximately 2-month period. Prospective study blood samples were shipped either frozen or at room temperature before DNA extraction. The immunoSEQ Assay, a bias-controlled multiplex PCR, was used to amplify TCRbeta CDR3 regions from genomic DNA. The authors processed their data as follows. The number of nucleated cells in each sample was estimated by amplification of reference gene primers within the assay. To quantify the absolute abundance of each unique TCRbeta CDR3 rearrangement, sequence reads were collapsed and filtered. Productive Simpson clonality was computed per sample as the square root of Simpson's diversity index over productive rearrangements. As stored in TCRdb, this immuneACCESS dataset retains in-frame rearrangements with V and J assigned. A fraction of the clones does not appear; measured against another copy, unresolved V genes explain less than half of the discrepancy, and the remainder lacks a known reason. V, J and clone size were drawn from that table, and D and trimming were deduced from the DNA. Present in this sample are around 360,000 clones, less than 90% of which were seen just once. The top ten constitute 2.5% to 3% of the sample.

Regarding this clone: Its antigen has not been determined. One base away there is no much larger clone; base qualities are not given.

Per the germline V gene, MNHEY is the CDR1 and SVGEGT is the CDR2. The cysteine opens and the phenylalanine closes a CDR3 of 13 amino acids. Of the read, only the CDR3 DNA is kept; its 39 bases are in frame from base 1. Trimming takes 6 bases off V and 8 bases off J; junction bases not matched to a gene: 9. The chain couples TRBV6-2 or TRBV6-3 to TRBJ1-2; TRBD1 fits 7 bases in the junction. The source of this sequence is a woman aged 30 to 39 who had recovered from COVID-19. Sequenced: PBMCs or T cells enriched from blood (not recorded which). The CDR3 protein sequence reads: CASSPTGLRGYTF. The sequenced DNA: TGTGCCAGCAGCCCGACAGGGTTGAGAGGCTACACCTTC.